Listed below are T cell receptor beta chains from one sample, sequenced in a study of human versus mouse CDR3 diversity and MHC coevolution. TCRdb's table, derived via immunoSEQ multiplex PCR, lists solely in-frame clones and lacks some. The sample includes about 60,000 clones, around 94% of them seen just once. The sample was naive CD4+ T cells from blood. All receptors come from a person in their sixties in good health. The conserved cysteine and the conserved F or W are not part of the CDR3 here. Each record gives: V gene, clone size, CDR3 protein. Not every row has a clone size; where given, it reads once, few, many or a size class.

TRBV5-1 | - | ASSLVERGSSYEQY
TRBV7-3 | - | ASSTSGRAPDTQY
TRBV5-1 | - | ASSLNTGLSGEQY
TRBV25-1 | - | ASGRAGLSYNEQF
TRBV5-4 | - | ASSKRGLAGGAYEQY
TRBV25-1 | once | ASSESGRINYGYT
TRBV10-3 | - | AISEQGGSYEQY
TRBV25-1 | - | ASSEFGGRGETQY
TRBV2 | - | ASSDRGAGGPRTRTDTQY
TRBV19 | - | ASKPLGQANEKLF
TRBV9 | - | ASSVAGVSYNEQF
TRBV30 | - | AWSPGLAINTGELF
TRBV6-6 | once | ASSSAGGPDNEQF
TRBV11-3 | - | ASSTRQVGTDTQY
TRBV11-3 | - | ASGAGLNTEAF
TRBV6-1 | - | ASKNSRWNTEAF
TRBV2 | - | ASSAYSNQPQH
TRBV19 | once | ASSRQGVDYEQY
TRBV11-2 | - | ASERGGAIEAF
TRBV10-3 | - | AISESYRDTEAF
TRBV10-3 | - | AIQGELNTEAF
TRBV27 | - | ASSLDIAGGGTDTQY
TRBV7-8 | once | ASSSVKRGSPLH
TRBV5-4 | - | ASSHPGRDPVEQF